The rows below give T cell receptor beta chains drawn from one sample of a study of Ad26.COV2.S vaccination and SARS-CoV-2 variants. Repertoires were generated with immunoSEQ multiplex PCR, while TCRdb's copy carries only in-frame clones and drops some. Among fewer than 800,000 clones listed, roughly 90% were seen once. Sequenced here: peripheral blood, sampled in a trial of Ad26.COV2.S vaccine versus placebo. These receptors originate from a person between 18 and 65 years old who received the Ad26.COV2.S COVID-19 vaccine or a placebo. CDR3s leave out the opening cysteine and the closing phenylalanine or tryptophan. D genes are given only for firm matches. Size tells how often a clone was seen (once, few, many) or the class of an expanded clone, and some rows leave it out.

v_call clone_size d_call cdr3_length cdr3_aa
TRBV12-3/TRBV12-4 NA NA 9 ASRLNEKLF
TRBV11-3 NA TRBD2 11 ASSLQGGNIQY
TRBV6-5 NA TRBD2 9 ASRYQRETF
TRBV19 once NA 12 ASSPGTAREPQH
TRBV4-3 NA NA 12 ASSQDLANSPLH
TRBV10-2 NA TRBD1 15 ASSAHPGQKNTGELF
TRBV18 once NA 11 ASSPPVVLEQY
TRBV10-3 NA NA 12 AISDYNFNTEAF
TRBV6-1 NA NA 11 ASSEALYTEAF
TRBV7-6 NA NA 14 ASSLGTQYSGNTIY
TRBV6-5 NA NA 14 ASSYTGPQAYNEQF
TRBV25-1 once TRBD1 13 ASSGQGRGDYGYT
TRBV25-1 NA TRBD1 13 ASSGSGQGVYGYT
TRBV7-9 once NA 11 ASSLEPHNEQF
TRBV9 once NA 9 ASSVGYGYT
TRBV5-1 NA NA 11 ASSLGNKNIQY
TRBV21-1 NA NA 13 ASRRGARLGEKLF
TRBV20-1 NA NA 14 SASPRRGAPDNEQF
TRBV11-3 NA TRBD2 14 ASSLSAGEGTDTQY
TRBV18 NA NA 13 ASSLRDHYNSPLH
TRBV30 NA NA 9 AWSDQETQY
TRBV10-3 NA NA 9 AIIAGEEQY
TRBV10-3 once NA 13 AISRGDSINQPQH
TRBV18 NA NA 12 ASSPRESSYEQY
TRBV7-2 NA NA 12 ASSRTEFYNEQF
TRBV6-4 NA NA 12 ASSDSAGTGELF
TRBV27 NA NA 11 ASSLGFTDTQY
TRBV6-6 NA TRBD1 13 ASSYSGGQNQPQH
TRBV30 NA TRBD1 10 AWNPRQGEAF
TRBV11-3 NA NA 13 ASSLVASSYNEQF
TRBV18 few TRBD1 12 ASSRQGTNEKLF
TRBV19 NA NA 11 ASSIKGRWGYT
TRBV14 NA NA 12 ASSQDRAGETQY
TRBV5-6 NA TRBD1 13 ASSRRQGGGETQY
TRBV30 NA NA 11 AHQGPSGAPLH
TRBV19 NA TRBD2 14 ASSILAGSSYNEQF
TRBV3-1/TRBV3-2 NA NA 11 ASREYSGNTIY
TRBV5-1 NA NA 13 ASSLDRAEGQPQH
TRBV10-2 NA NA 10 ASSPTGNTIY
TRBV28 NA NA 10 ASSSAGQTAF
TRBV18 NA TRBD1 12 ASSPDRVTGELF
TRBV19 NA NA 11 ASSRVSNQPQH